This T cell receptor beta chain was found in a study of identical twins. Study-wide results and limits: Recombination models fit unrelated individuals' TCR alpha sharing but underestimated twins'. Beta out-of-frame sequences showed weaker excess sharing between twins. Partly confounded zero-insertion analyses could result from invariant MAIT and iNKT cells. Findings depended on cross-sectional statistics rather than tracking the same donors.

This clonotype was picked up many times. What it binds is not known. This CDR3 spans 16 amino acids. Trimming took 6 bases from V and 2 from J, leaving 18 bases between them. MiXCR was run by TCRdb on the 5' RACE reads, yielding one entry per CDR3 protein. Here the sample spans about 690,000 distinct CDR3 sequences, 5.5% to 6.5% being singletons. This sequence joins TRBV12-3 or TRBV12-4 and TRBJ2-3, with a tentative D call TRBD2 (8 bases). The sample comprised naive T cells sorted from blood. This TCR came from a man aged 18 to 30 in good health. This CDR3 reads CASSPGRGHPTDTQYF. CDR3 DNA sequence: TGTGCCAGCAGCCCCGGGAGGGGGCATCCCACAGATACGCAGTATTTT.